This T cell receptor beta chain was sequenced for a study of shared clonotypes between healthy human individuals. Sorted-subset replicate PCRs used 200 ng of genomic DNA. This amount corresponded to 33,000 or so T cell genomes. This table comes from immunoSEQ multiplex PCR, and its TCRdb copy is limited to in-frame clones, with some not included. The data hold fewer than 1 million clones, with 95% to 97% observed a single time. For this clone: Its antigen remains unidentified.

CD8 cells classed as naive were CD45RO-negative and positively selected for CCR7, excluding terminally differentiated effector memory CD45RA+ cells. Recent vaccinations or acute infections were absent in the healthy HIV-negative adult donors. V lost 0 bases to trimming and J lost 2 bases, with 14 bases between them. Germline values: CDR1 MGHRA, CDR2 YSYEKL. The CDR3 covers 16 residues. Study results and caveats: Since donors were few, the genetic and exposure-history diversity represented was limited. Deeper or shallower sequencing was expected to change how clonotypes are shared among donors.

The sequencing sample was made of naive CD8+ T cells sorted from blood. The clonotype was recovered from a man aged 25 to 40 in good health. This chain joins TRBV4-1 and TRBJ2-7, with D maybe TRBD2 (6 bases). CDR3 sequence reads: CASSQDLGLTPYEQYF. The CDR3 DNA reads TGCGCCAGCAGCCAAGATCTAGGACTAACCCCCTACGAGCAGTACTTC.